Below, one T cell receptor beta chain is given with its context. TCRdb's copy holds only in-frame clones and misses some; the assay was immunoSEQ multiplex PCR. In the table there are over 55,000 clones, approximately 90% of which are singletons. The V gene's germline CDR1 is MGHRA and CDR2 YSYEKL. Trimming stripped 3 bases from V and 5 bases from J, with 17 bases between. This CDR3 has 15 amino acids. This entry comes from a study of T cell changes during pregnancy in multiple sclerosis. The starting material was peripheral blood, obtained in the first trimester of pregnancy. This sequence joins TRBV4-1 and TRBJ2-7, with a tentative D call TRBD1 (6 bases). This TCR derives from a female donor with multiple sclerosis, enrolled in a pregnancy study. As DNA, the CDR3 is TGCGCCAGCAGCCATCCGGGACACCCTTCGGACGAGCAGTACTTC. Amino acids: CASSHPGHPSDEQYF.